This is a list of T cell receptor beta chains from one sample in a study of PD-1 blockade in classical Hodgkin lymphoma. The data were produced by immunoSEQ multiplex PCR, yet TCRdb's version contains in-frame clones alone and is incomplete. The sample comprises over 80,000 clones, roughly 92% of which are singletons, and 2.5% to 3% rests with the top ten. The sample in question was peripheral blood mononuclear cells (PBMCs), obtained at baseline. The receptors shown here come from a human donor with classical Hodgkin lymphoma. The CDR3 runs from the conserved cysteine through the conserved F or W. The order of the fields is V gene, D gene, J gene, clone size, CDR3 protein, CDR3 DNA. D genes are given only for firm matches. Part of the rows lack a size; the others show once, few, many or a class for expanded clones.

V gene: TRBV28; D gene: NA; J gene: TRBJ1-3; clone size: NA; CDR3 protein: CASSPYRDNSGNTIYF; CDR3 DNA: TGTGCCAGCAGTCCCTACCGGGACAACTCTGGAAACACCATATATTTT
V gene: TRBV7-9; D gene: NA; J gene: TRBJ2-7; clone size: NA; CDR3 protein: CASSVGLGMAAGYEQYF; CDR3 DNA: TGTGCCAGCAGCGTTGGCCTGGGGATGGCTGCGGGCTACGAGCAGTACTTC
V gene: TRBV7-2; D gene: NA; J gene: TRBJ1-5; clone size: NA; CDR3 protein: CASSGNRATGQPQHF; CDR3 DNA: TGTGCCAGCAGCGGAAACAGGGCGACGGGTCAGCCCCAGCATTTT
V gene: TRBV4-2; D gene: NA; J gene: TRBJ1-1; clone size: few; CDR3 protein: CASSQGAPEAFF; CDR3 DNA: TGTGCCAGCAGCCAAGGGGCACCTGAAGCTTTCTTT
V gene: TRBV7-2; D gene: TRBD1; J gene: TRBJ1-2; clone size: NA; CDR3 protein: CASSLQQGTAYGYTF; CDR3 DNA: TGTGCCAGCAGCCTACAACAGGGGACAGCTTATGGCTACACCTTC
V gene: TRBV29-1; D gene: NA; J gene: TRBJ1-1; clone size: NA; CDR3 protein: CSVEGPFGNTEAFF; CDR3 DNA: TGCAGCGTTGAAGGACCATTCGGGAACACTGAAGCTTTCTTT
V gene: TRBV4-1; D gene: NA; J gene: TRBJ2-7; clone size: NA; CDR3 protein: CASSPGTGGEQYF; CDR3 DNA: TGCGCCAGCAGCCCCGGGACCGGTGGGGAGCAGTACTTC
V gene: TRBV5-4; D gene: NA; J gene: TRBJ2-5; clone size: NA; CDR3 protein: CASSATSQETQYF; CDR3 DNA: TGTGCCAGCAGCGCGACTAGCCAAGAGACCCAGTACTTC
V gene: TRBV10-1; D gene: NA; J gene: TRBJ2-3; clone size: NA; CDR3 protein: CASSESSTDTQYF; CDR3 DNA: TGCGCCAGCAGTGAGTCAAGCACAGATACGCAGTATTTT
V gene: TRBV19; D gene: TRBD1; J gene: TRBJ1-3; clone size: NA; CDR3 protein: CASSIIPGQGGNTIYF; CDR3 DNA: TGTGCCAGTAGTATAATTCCCGGACAGGGTGGAAACACCATATATTTT
V gene: TRBV11-3; D gene: TRBD1; J gene: TRBJ2-4; clone size: NA; CDR3 protein: CASSLAGTGLSPAKNIQYF; CDR3 DNA: TGTGCCAGCAGCTTAGCCGGGACAGGCCTAAGTCCTGCCAAAAACATTCAGTACTTC
V gene: TRBV5-1; D gene: NA; J gene: TRBJ1-2; clone size: few; CDR3 protein: CASSLFTGNYGYTF; CDR3 DNA: TGCGCCAGCAGCTTGTTTACAGGAAACTATGGCTACACCTTC
V gene: TRBV21-1; D gene: NA; J gene: TRBJ2-6; clone size: NA; CDR3 protein: CASSKVGGSSGANVLTF; CDR3 DNA: TGTGCCAGCAGCAAAGTAGGCGGCAGCTCTGGGGCCAACGTCCTGACTTTC
V gene: TRBV2; D gene: NA; J gene: TRBJ2-2; clone size: NA; CDR3 protein: CASKGVRTGELFF; CDR3 DNA: TGTGCCAGCAAGGGGGTAAGGACCGGGGAGCTGTTTTTT
V gene: TRBV25-1; D gene: NA; J gene: TRBJ1-3; clone size: NA; CDR3 protein: CASSEGLSGSGNTIYF; CDR3 DNA: TGTGCCAGCAGTGAGGGCCTTTCGGGCTCTGGAAACACCATATATTTT
V gene: TRBV5-1; D gene: TRBD2; J gene: TRBJ2-1; clone size: NA; CDR3 protein: CASSMGLAGLDEQFF; CDR3 DNA: TGCGCCAGCAGCATGGGACTAGCGGGATTGGATGAGCAGTTCTTC
V gene: TRBV4-1; D gene: TRBD1; J gene: TRBJ1-3; clone size: NA; CDR3 protein: CASSRGDSGNTIYF; CDR3 DNA: TGCGCCAGCAGCCGTGGGGACAGCGGAAACACCATATATTTT
V gene: TRBV4-1; D gene: NA; J gene: TRBJ1-5; clone size: NA; CDR3 protein: CASSPGRDNQPQHF; CDR3 DNA: TGCGCCAGCAGCCCTGGAAGGGACAATCAGCCCCAGCATTTT
V gene: TRBV19; D gene: NA; J gene: TRBJ1-1; clone size: NA; CDR3 protein: CASSTLNTDTEAFF; CDR3 DNA: TGTGCCAGTAGTACCCTAAATACGGACACTGAAGCTTTCTTT
V gene: TRBV10-3; D gene: TRBD1; J gene: TRBJ2-2; clone size: once; CDR3 protein: CAISSTGAAPGELFF; CDR3 DNA: TGTGCCATCAGTTCTACAGGGGCCGCTCCCGGGGAGCTGTTTTTT
V gene: TRBV6-5; D gene: NA; J gene: TRBJ2-1; clone size: once; CDR3 protein: CASSYPGAYNEQFF; CDR3 DNA: TGTGCCAGCAGTTACCCGGGAGCCTACAATGAGCAGTTCTTC
V gene: TRBV19; D gene: NA; J gene: TRBJ2-3; clone size: NA; CDR3 protein: CASRDLPGTYVSTDTQYF; CDR3 DNA: TGTGCCAGTAGAGACTTACCCGGGACTTATGTGAGCACAGATACGCAGTATTTT
V gene: TRBV6-5; D gene: NA; J gene: TRBJ2-7; clone size: NA; CDR3 protein: CASSYSSPYEQYF; CDR3 DNA: TGTGCCAGCAGTTACTCAAGCCCTTACGAGCAGTACTTC
V gene: TRBV7-6; D gene: NA; J gene: TRBJ1-1; clone size: once; CDR3 protein: CASSLARWTEAFF; CDR3 DNA: TGTGCCAGCAGCTTAGCGCGGTGGACTGAAGCTTTCTTT
V gene: TRBV5-6; D gene: NA; J gene: TRBJ2-7; clone size: NA; CDR3 protein: CASSLEGSEQYF; CDR3 DNA: TGTGCCAGCAGCTTGGAAGGGAGCGAGCAGTACTTC
V gene: TRBV6-6; D gene: NA; J gene: TRBJ2-2; clone size: NA; CDR3 protein: CASSHYWGEESGELFF; CDR3 DNA: TGTGCCAGCAGCCACTACTGGGGGGAGGAAAGCGGGGAGCTGTTTTTT
V gene: TRBV5-1; D gene: NA; J gene: TRBJ1-2; clone size: NA; CDR3 protein: CASSLAQGRGYGYTF; CDR3 DNA: TGCGCCAGCAGCTTGGCCCAGGGTCGAGGTTATGGCTACACCTTC
V gene: TRBV19; D gene: NA; J gene: TRBJ1-3; clone size: NA; CDR3 protein: CASSVQGRSGNTIYF; CDR3 DNA: TGTGCCAGTAGCGTACAGGGACGCTCTGGAAACACCATATATTTT
V gene: TRBV7-9; D gene: NA; J gene: TRBJ2-3; clone size: NA; CDR3 protein: CASSVPGRSTDTQYF; CDR3 DNA: TGTGCCAGCAGCGTACCGGGACGGAGCACAGATACGCAGTATTTT
V gene: TRBV6-5; D gene: NA; J gene: TRBJ2-1; clone size: NA; CDR3 protein: CASRPDLVYNEQFF; CDR3 DNA: TGTGCCAGCAGACCAGACTTAGTGTACAATGAGCAGTTCTTC
V gene: TRBV14; D gene: NA; J gene: TRBJ2-7; clone size: NA; CDR3 protein: CANSQLGGGAREQYF; CDR3 DNA: TGTGCCAACAGCCAATTGGGTGGAGGAGCTCGGGAGCAGTACTTC
V gene: TRBV6-5; D gene: NA; J gene: TRBJ2-7; clone size: NA; CDR3 protein: CASSPYGGTTYEQYF; CDR3 DNA: TGTGCCAGCAGTCCTTACGGGGGGACAACCTACGAGCAGTACTTC
V gene: TRBV18; D gene: NA; J gene: TRBJ2-3; clone size: NA; CDR3 protein: CASSPNRVGDTQYF; CDR3 DNA: TGTGCCAGCTCACCGAACAGGGTTGGAGATACGCAGTATTTT